This T cell receptor (beta chain) emerged from a study of cytomegalovirus exposure and HLA in healthy donors. The overall study: An analysis done earlier identified 100 million to 140 million unique TCR beta sequences from roughly 190 million T cells. General observations from the study: Clonal expansion, a later analysis showed, was greater in HLA-associated TCR beta chains than in equally common others. In a later analysis, DRB1 alleles had the most associated TCRs; HLA-C alleles the fewest. A previous analysis found most TCR beta V segments productive roughly 87% or roughly 30% of the time.

About this clone itself: Antigen unknown.

The study ran its PCR with 60 Vbeta and 13 Jbeta primers. Some clones are missing from TCRdb's copy, which holds only in-frame ones; the method was immunoSEQ multiplex PCR. The data hold under 150,000 clones, with approximately 80% observed a single time. V shed 0 bases and J shed 3 bases, with 5 bases lying between them. The germline V gene encodes CDR1 LNHNV and CDR2 YYDKDF (reference sequence). The CDR3 length is 13 residues. The TCR was taken from a man aged 25-40 years in good health and CMV-seronegative. Sequenced input: PBMCs. V is TRBV15 and J is TRBJ1-2; D remains ambiguous. The CDR3 protein is CATSRDLDYGYTF. The CDR3 DNA is TGTGCCACCAGCAGAGATCTCGACTATGGCTACACCTTC.